This T cell receptor (beta chain) was captured in a study of shared clonotypes between healthy human individuals. Study results and caveats: Generation probability values for non-shared clonotypes were lower than those for clonotypes shared by all four donors.

Each PCR replicate from the sorted subsets contained 200 to 250 ng DNA, which is about 30,000 T cell genomes. Data came from immunoSEQ multiplex PCR; TCRdb stores just in-frame clones and leaves some out. The table includes approximately 530,000 clones, more than 95% detected once. Deletions cut 10 bases from V and 4 bases from J, with 18 bases between. This CDR3 contains 14 residues. Germline assignment: CDR1 SNHLY and CDR2 FYNNEI. Comments on this clone: Antigen: not known.

The rearrangement uses TRBV2 and TRBJ2-3; maybe TRBD2 (7 bases). This TCR was sampled from a woman aged 30 to 39 in good health. Sequencing was carried out using naive CD4+ T cells sorted from blood. The subset here: CD45RA+ positively selected. This CDR3 reads CATDVGRGADTQYF. The CDR3 DNA reads TGTGCCACCGATGTGGGGAGGGGGGCAGATACGCAGTATTTT. The full variable domain, in which reference TRBV2 and TRBJ2-3 provide the parts outside the CDR3, is EPEVTQTPSHQVTQMGQEVILRCVPISNHLYFYWYRQILGQKVEFLVSFYNNEISEKSEIFDDQFSVERPDGSNFTLKIRSTKLEDSAMYFCATDVGRGADTQYFGPGTRLTVL.